This T cell receptor (beta chain) was sequenced for a study of radiotherapy plus CTLA-4 blockade in lung cancer. Focal radiation was given together with CTLA-4 blockade (ipilimumab) to patients with chemo-refractory metastatic non-small-cell lung cancer. CDR1 and CDR2 from the germline V gene are LGHNA and YSLEER. The CDR3 sequence is 16 residues long. The V gene end was trimmed by 3 bases and the J gene end by 1 base; junction bases not matched to a gene: 7. This clone is categorized as large. Its target is not known. Study-wide findings and caveats: An expansion of tumor-derived TCR clones occurred in blood after radiotherapy plus ipilimumab. Interferon-beta and early blood T cell clone dynamics reportedly predicted response best.

Produced via immunoSEQ multiplex PCR; TCRdb's table is partial and in-frame only. The data hold 45,000 to 55,000 clones, with 80% to 90% observed a single time. The V and J genes are TRBV4-3 and TRBJ2-7; 9 bases are a match to TRBD1. Sequencing was performed on peripheral blood, taken from a patient treated with radiotherapy plus ipilimumab. The TCR sequence derives from a human donor with non-small cell lung cancer that progressed on radiotherapy plus ipilimumab. Some clones in this sample may be carry-over from other donors' samples. The DNA for the CDR3 is TGCGCCAGCAGCCAGGGACAGGGCTTTACGTCCTACGAGCAGTACTTC. As protein: CASSQGQGFTSYEQYF.